Many counts were recorded for the clone carrying this T cell receptor beta chain. The antigen is not known. This may be a read error, as it is one base from a much larger clone. MiXCR, applied by TCRdb to the multiplex PCR reads, yields one record per CDR3 protein. This sample yields over 150,000 distinct CDR3 sequences, of which approximately 33% are seen a single time; 4% to 5.5% belongs to the top ten. The lymph nodes were axillary draining lymph nodes from breast cancer patients. This sample was included in a study of breast tumors, draining lymph nodes, adjacent tissues. Study-wide points: Findings are consistent with lymph node origin and intratumoral expansion of most tumor T cells. Luminal-like breast cancer showed significantly greater tumor-nontumor repertoire similarity than basal-like breast cancer did. Tumor TCR diversity was below lymph nodes but above nontumor tissue. The lymph node origin of tumor T cells was framed as consistent with a hypothesis, not demonstrated.

This receptor was identified in a female donor with breast cancer. Some clones in this sample may be carry-over from other donors' samples. The sequenced sample consisted of axillary lymph node tissue.

The CDR3 sequence is CSARREASYAQYF. The CDR3 nucleotides are TGCAGTGCTAGACGGGAGGCTTCCTACGCGCAGTACTTC. The chain couples TRBV20-1 to TRBJ2-7; 7 bases fit TRBD2. The CDR3 totals 13 residues. Germline loops: CDR1 DFQATT, CDR2 SNEGSKA (reference sequence).